This is a list of T cell receptor beta chains from one sample in a study of response to subunit inactivated influenza vaccine. Via MiXCR, TCRdb re-called the RT-PCR reads, giving one row per CDR3 protein. The table lists about 540,000 distinct CDR3 sequences, around a quarter of them singletons. The same sample was also studied in work on T cells expressing NK-cell markers.

The material was CD4+ T cells sorted from PBMCs, obtained about 12 days after vaccination. The receptors come from a middle-aged man who received an inactivated influenza vaccine. The CDR3 runs from the conserved cysteine through the conserved F or W. Each record gives: D gene, V gene, J gene, clone size, CDR3 DNA, CDR3 protein. A D gene is named only where the DNA matches it firmly. Clone size is shown for a subset of rows, as once, few, many or a class of expanded clone.

D: TRBD2; V: TRBV28; J: TRBJ2-5; size: NA; DNA: TGTGCCAGCAGTTTAAGCGGGGGAGGTGGAGAGACCCAGTACTTC; CDR3: CASSLSGGGGETQYF
D: NA; V: TRBV24-1; J: TRBJ2-5; size: NA; DNA: TGTGCCACCAGTGATTCTCGGGGGATGGCACAAGAGACCCAGTACTTC; CDR3: CATSDSRGMAQETQYF
D: NA; V: TRBV28; J: TRBJ2-1; size: NA; DNA: TGTGCCAGCAGAAAACCGTCCGGGGGTTACAATGAGCAGTTCTTC; CDR3: CASRKPSGGYNEQFF
D: NA; V: TRBV4-3; J: TRBJ2-2; size: NA; DNA: TGCGCCAGCAGCCAAGATCGGTGGAGGCTGGGAAACACCGGGGAGCTGTTTTTT; CDR3: CASSQDRWRLGNTGELFF
D: TRBD1; V: TRBV6-2/TRBV6-3; J: TRBJ1-2; size: NA; DNA: TGTGCCAGCAGCCTTGACAGGGCTTCCTTCTATGGCTACACCTTC; CDR3: CASSLDRASFYGYTF
D: NA; V: TRBV7-2; J: TRBJ1-2; size: NA; DNA: TGTGCCAGCAGCTTAGTTGTGGCAGGCACTAACTATGGCTACACCTTC; CDR3: CASSLVVAGTNYGYTF
D: NA; V: TRBV5-5; J: TRBJ2-1; size: few; DNA: TGTGCCAGCAGCTTGGTTTCTACCTACAATGAGCAGTTCTTC; CDR3: CASSLVSTYNEQFF
D: TRBD2; V: TRBV10-2; J: TRBJ2-1; size: NA; DNA: TGCGCCAGCAGTGGTAGCGGGGGAGGCAATGAGCAGTTCTTC; CDR3: CASSGSGGGNEQFF
D: NA; V: TRBV29-1; J: TRBJ1-1; size: NA; DNA: TGCAGCGTCCAGCGAGGAGGACAGTTCACTGAAGCTTTCTTT; CDR3: CSVQRGGQFTEAFF
D: NA; V: TRBV5-1; J: TRBJ2-7; size: NA; DNA: TGCGCCAGCAGCTCCCCCGGACTTGGGAGTACCTACGAGCAGTACTTC; CDR3: CASSSPGLGSTYEQYF
D: TRBD2; V: TRBV6-2/TRBV6-3; J: TRBJ2-1; size: few; DNA: TGTGCCAGCAGTTACCTTAAGGGTCCGGGACTAGCGTCTTGGTCCGAGCAGTTCTTC; CDR3: CASSYLKGPGLASWSEQFF
D: NA; V: TRBV7-8; J: TRBJ2-2; size: many; DNA: TGTGCCAGCAGCCCAACTCTCACCGGACGGGGCGCGAACACCGGGGAGCTGTTTTTT; CDR3: CASSPTLTGRGANTGELFF
D: TRBD2; V: TRBV9; J: TRBJ2-2; size: NA; DNA: TGTGCCAGCAGCGCAACCCCACTAGCGGCCTTACCCGGGGAGCTGTTTTTT; CDR3: CASSATPLAALPGELFF
D: TRBD1; V: TRBV12-3/TRBV12-4; J: TRBJ2-1; size: many; DNA: TGTGCCAGCAGTTTTGGACAGGGATACAATGAGCAGTTCTTC; CDR3: CASSFGQGYNEQFF
D: NA; V: TRBV18; J: TRBJ2-5; size: NA; DNA: TGTGCCAGCTCACCACTGAGGGGCTCGGAGACCCAGTACTTC; CDR3: CASSPLRGSETQYF
D: NA; V: TRBV27; J: TRBJ1-1; size: NA; DNA: TGTGCCAGCAGTTACAGGGACGACACTGAAGCTTTCTTT; CDR3: CASSYRDDTEAFF
D: NA; V: TRBV5-1; J: TRBJ1-5; size: NA; DNA: TGCGCCAGCATCAGGACACCTAGCAATCAGCCCCAGCATTTT; CDR3: CASIRTPSNQPQHF
D: TRBD1; V: TRBV5-1; J: TRBJ2-7; size: NA; DNA: TGCGCCAGCAGCCAAACCCCGGGACAGACCTACGAGCAGTACTTC; CDR3: CASSQTPGQTYEQYF
D: TRBD1; V: TRBV3-1; J: TRBJ1-2; size: NA; DNA: TGTGCCAGCAGCCAACGAGGGACAGGAAACTATGGCTACACCTTC; CDR3: CASSQRGTGNYGYTF
D: NA; V: TRBV6-1; J: TRBJ1-1; size: few; DNA: TGTGCCAGCAGCATACGGGAAGACACTGAAGCTTTCTTT; CDR3: CASSIREDTEAFF
D: TRBD1; V: TRBV7-8; J: TRBJ2-7; size: NA; DNA: TGTGCCAGCAGCTTGTTAGACAGGGGGCATTCCTACGAGCAGTACTTC; CDR3: CASSLLDRGHSYEQYF
D: NA; V: TRBV29-1; J: TRBJ2-4; size: many; DNA: TGCAGCGTTACCTTCCAAGGAGCCAAAAACATTCAGTACTTC; CDR3: CSVTFQGAKNIQYF
D: NA; V: TRBV28; J: TRBJ1-4; size: NA; DNA: TGTGCCAGCAGTTTATCTTCTGGACAAAAACTGTTTTTT; CDR3: CASSLSSGQKLFF
D: NA; V: TRBV20-1; J: TRBJ1-2; size: NA; DNA: TGCAGTGCTAGAATGACAGCAAAACCTAACTGTGGCTACACCTTC; CDR3: CSARMTAKPNCGYTF
D: NA; V: TRBV21-1; J: TRBJ2-5; size: NA; DNA: TGTGCCAGCAGCAAACCCGGACAGTCGGAGACCCAGTACTTC; CDR3: CASSKPGQSETQYF
D: TRBD1; V: TRBV12-3/TRBV12-4; J: TRBJ2-2; size: few; DNA: TGTGCCAGCAGCCGGGACAGCCAAAGGGAGCTGTTTTTT; CDR3: CASSRDSQRELFF
D: NA; V: TRBV12-5; J: TRBJ1-2; size: few; DNA: TGTGCTAGTGGTTTGGCCCTTACGGGCTACACCTTC; CDR3: CASGLALTGYTF
D: TRBD2; V: TRBV5-1; J: TRBJ2-1; size: NA; DNA: TGCGCCAGCAGGACTAGCGGGGGAAATCACAATGAGCAGTTCTTC; CDR3: CASRTSGGNHNEQFF
D: TRBD1; V: TRBV19; J: TRBJ2-2; size: few; DNA: TGTGCCAGCAAGGACAGGGTTAGGGCCGGGGAGCTGTTTTTT; CDR3: CASKDRVRAGELFF
D: NA; V: TRBV5-1; J: TRBJ2-2; size: few; DNA: TGCGCCGCTCGGTCGAACACCGGGGAGCTGTTTTTT; CDR3: CAARSNTGELFF
D: NA; V: TRBV12-3/TRBV12-4; J: TRBJ2-2; size: many; DNA: TGTGCCAGCAGTTTGAGGGGTAGCGGGGAGCTGTTTTTT; CDR3: CASSLRGSGELFF
D: NA; V: TRBV11-2; J: TRBJ2-7; size: few; DNA: TGTGCCAGCAGCTTAGAGAGAGTGACAGGACCCTACGAGCAGTACTTC; CDR3: CASSLERVTGPYEQYF
D: TRBD1; V: TRBV5-1; J: TRBJ2-3; size: NA; DNA: TGCGCCAGCAGCTTGAGGCGCACAGGGGCCGGCACAGATACGCAGTATTTT; CDR3: CASSLRRTGAGTDTQYF
D: NA; V: TRBV5-6; J: TRBJ2-1; size: few; DNA: TGTGCCAGCAGCCCGTTTGACAGCCAATCGAAGCAGTTCTTC; CDR3: CASSPFDSQSKQFF
D: NA; V: TRBV25-1; J: TRBJ2-5; size: few; DNA: TGTGCCAGCAGTGAGAACACAGGGACAGAGACCCAGTACTTC; CDR3: CASSENTGTETQYF
D: TRBD1; V: TRBV6-2/TRBV6-3; J: TRBJ2-1; size: NA; DNA: TGTGCCAGCACCCGGACAGGGGGTGGCTATGAGCAGTTCTTC; CDR3: CASTRTGGGYEQFF
D: NA; V: TRBV29-1; J: TRBJ1-1; size: few; DNA: TGCAGCGGCAGCTGGGGCATGAACACTGAAGCTTTCTTT; CDR3: CSGSWGMNTEAFF
D: NA; V: TRBV12-3/TRBV12-4; J: TRBJ2-7; size: few; DNA: TGTGCCAGCACCGATGGCGGCGCAAAGTACTTC; CDR3: CASTDGGAKYF
D: TRBD2; V: TRBV20-1; J: TRBJ2-7; size: NA; DNA: TGCAGTGCTCCGGGACTAGCGGGAGCCAAACTCTCCTACGAGCAGTACTTC; CDR3: CSAPGLAGAKLSYEQYF
D: NA; V: TRBV11-2; J: TRBJ2-5; size: NA; DNA: TGTGCCAGCAGTCCCCGGGGGCCTACGGAGACCCAGTACTTC; CDR3: CASSPRGPTETQYF
D: NA; V: TRBV4-1; J: TRBJ2-3; size: many; DNA: TGCGCCAGCAGCCAAGATTCGGCGGGGCCTAGCACAGATACGCAGTATTTT; CDR3: CASSQDSAGPSTDTQYF
D: TRBD2; V: TRBV28; J: TRBJ2-5; size: NA; DNA: TGTGCCAGCAGTTCCGGCTTGGGACTAGCGGGAGGAAAGACCCAGTACTTC; CDR3: CASSSGLGLAGGKTQYF
D: TRBD1; V: TRBV18; J: TRBJ1-2; size: many; DNA: TGTGCCAGCTCACCACCGTTACAGGGGGCAAGAGGCTACACCTTC; CDR3: CASSPPLQGARGYTF
D: NA; V: TRBV5-1; J: TRBJ2-3; size: few; DNA: TGCGCCAGCGCTGAAAGCACAGATACGCAGTATTTT; CDR3: CASAESTDTQYF
D: TRBD2; V: TRBV28; J: TRBJ2-1; size: NA; DNA: TGTGCCAGCAGTTTAAAACCGTGGACTAGCGGGAGCTACAATGAGCAGTTCTTC; CDR3: CASSLKPWTSGSYNEQFF
D: NA; V: TRBV12-3/TRBV12-4; J: TRBJ2-5; size: NA; DNA: TGTGCCAGCAGTTTAGGAGACCTCCCAGTTGAGACCCAGTACTTC; CDR3: CASSLGDLPVETQYF
D: NA; V: TRBV5-1; J: TRBJ2-6; size: once; DNA: TGCGCCAGCAGCTTGACGGCGTCGGTATCTGGGGCCAACGTCCTGACTTTC; CDR3: CASSLTASVSGANVLTF
D: TRBD2; V: TRBV9; J: TRBJ2-3; size: few; DNA: TGTGCCAGCAGCGTAGGGACTAGCGGAGACACAGATACGCAGTATTTT; CDR3: CASSVGTSGDTDTQYF
D: NA; V: TRBV12-3/TRBV12-4; J: TRBJ2-7; size: many; DNA: TGTGCCAGCAGCCGGACCTACGAGCAGTACTTC; CDR3: CASSRTYEQYF
D: NA; V: TRBV5-1; J: TRBJ2-4; size: NA; DNA: TGCGCCAGCAGCGCCGGGGGGGGACAGGGAAGTCAGTACTTC; CDR3: CASSAGGGQGSQYF
D: NA; V: TRBV7-2; J: TRBJ1-5; size: few; DNA: TGTGCCAGCAGCTTAGATGAGCAGCCCCAGCATTTT; CDR3: CASSLDEQPQHF
D: NA; V: TRBV7-3; J: TRBJ2-2; size: NA; DNA: TGTGCCAGCAACACGGCGGATAACACCGGGGAGCTGTTTTTT; CDR3: CASNTADNTGELFF
D: NA; V: TRBV27; J: TRBJ1-6; size: NA; DNA: TGTGCCAGCAGTTCTCAGGGGCGAGGACCCCTCCACTTT; CDR3: CASSSQGRGPLHF
D: NA; V: TRBV29-1; J: TRBJ2-7; size: NA; DNA: TGCAGCGGATTGACGGGCAGGGACTACGAGCAGTACTTC; CDR3: CSGLTGRDYEQYF
D: NA; V: TRBV20-1; J: TRBJ1-6; size: few; DNA: TGCAGTGCCAAACCCGGGACCGATAATTCACCCCTCCACTTT; CDR3: CSAKPGTDNSPLHF
D: NA; V: TRBV12-3/TRBV12-4; J: TRBJ1-2; size: NA; DNA: TGTGCCAGCAGTTTGACCCACCGACAGTTCTATGGCTACACCTTC; CDR3: CASSLTHRQFYGYTF
D: NA; V: TRBV28; J: TRBJ2-1; size: NA; DNA: TGTGCCAGCAGTTTATTCTTCCAGTTTAGTGAGCAGTTCTTC; CDR3: CASSLFFQFSEQFF
D: TRBD1; V: TRBV7-9; J: TRBJ2-5; size: few; DNA: TGTGCCAGCAGCTACAGATTGGGACAGGGGGCAGAGACCCAGTACTTC; CDR3: CASSYRLGQGAETQYF